The sequence of this T cell receptor (beta chain) was determined in a study of blood T cell repertoires in COVID-19. TCRdb's table, derived via immunoSEQ multiplex PCR, lists solely in-frame clones and lacks some. The profile shows 200,000 to 300,000 clones, roughly 86% of them singletons. The CDR3 has 14 residues. Trimming at V came to 5 bases and at J to 5 bases, leaving 6 bases not matched to a gene. Germline CDR1 reads MNHEY; CDR2 reads SMNVEV (reference sequence). The table lists this clone with a few counts. The sample consisted of peripheral blood. This receptor was identified in a man between 35 and 55 years old who had recovered from COVID-19. The gene calls are TRBV27 and TRBJ1-1; TRBD1 agrees at 9 bases. The CDR3 DNA is TGTGCCAGCAGTCCCCGGGACAGGGTGACTGAAGCTTTCTTT. It translates to CASSPRDRVTEAFF.